These 30 T cell receptor beta chains were all obtained from the same sample, sequenced in a study of T-cell memory formation after mild COVID-19. TCRdb passed the 5' RACE reads through MiXCR, listing each CDR3 protein once. The sample consists of 300,000 to 350,000 distinct CDR3 sequences, roughly 15% of them appearing once. Sequenced: PBMCs or a T cell subset sorted from them (not recorded which). These receptors were taken from a man between 18 and 29 years old who had mild COVID-19 (a few samples of this study predate the infection). Cell type and time point are not known.

This clonotype was observed a few times. The gene calls are TRBV6-5 and TRBJ1-2, with unresolved D. Between the trimmed V and J ends, which lost 0 bases and 5 bases, there was a span of 13 bases. Germline CDR1 MNHEY, CDR2 SVGAGI. This CDR3 is 15 amino acids long. DNA of the CDR3: TGTGCCAGCAGTTACTCGAGAGAGGCTGGATATGGCTACACCTTC. This translates into CASSYSREAGYGYTF.

The chain uses TRBV28 and TRBJ1-2; no clear D gene. The CDR3 is made up of 14 amino acids. The V and J ends lost 1 base and 7 bases respectively, with 13 bases between them. The germline gives CDR1 MDHEN, CDR2 SYDVKM. The CDR3 loop reads CASSLSRGTSGYTF. The CDR3 DNA sequence: TGTGCCAGCAGTTTATCTCGGGGTACGAGTGGCTACACCTTC.

This sequence joins TRBV2 and TRBJ2-5; 11 bases are a match to TRBD2. The CDR3 consists of 15 residues. Unmatched junction bases numbered 5, after V lost 6 bases and J lost 2 bases. The germline V gene encodes CDR1 SNHLY and CDR2 FYNNEI. The DNA for the CDR3 is TGTGCCAGCAGAGCTCGACTAGCGGGGCAAGAGACCCAGTACTTC. Protein product: CASRARLAGQETQYF.

This chain connects TRBV11-2 to TRBJ2-7; TRBD1 might be the D (6 bases). Germline values: CDR1 SGHAT, CDR2 FQNNGV. The CDR3 is 17 residues long. V was clipped by 5 bases and J by 1 base, with 21 bases between them. As DNA, the CDR3 is TGTGCCAGCAGCCCTCCGCCACAGGGTGCATCATCCTACGAGCAGTACGTC. Translating it yields CASSPPPQGASSYEQYV.

This clonotype was observed a handful of times. The V call is TRBV6-5, the J call TRBJ2-5; 7 bases fit TRBD1. Trimming removed 5 bases from V and 5 bases from J; junction bases left unmatched: 5. The germline V gene encodes CDR1 MNHEY and CDR2 SVGAGI. The CDR3 length is 13 residues. CDR3 coding DNA: TGTGCCAGCAGTCCCCCGGACAGGGAGACCCAGTACTTC. The encoded protein is CASSPPDRETQYF.

This clonotype was seen more than once but under ten times. The chain recombines TRBV30 with TRBJ1-5; perhaps TRBD1 as D (5 bases). The germline V gene encodes CDR1 GTSNPN and CDR2 SVGIG (reference sequence). Trimming took 2 bases from V and 6 from J, leaving 11 bases between them. The CDR3 is 13 amino acids. The CDR3 protein is CAWSWAGTQPQHF. The CDR3 nucleotides read TGTGCCTGGAGTTGGGCAGGGACTCAGCCCCAGCATTTT.

This clonotype came up many times. The genes are TRBV5-4 and TRBJ2-5; D is perhaps TRBD1 (6 bases). V was clipped by 3 bases and J by 2 bases, with 17 bases between them. Per germline, CDR1 SGHNT and CDR2 YYREEE (reference sequence). The CDR3 extends over 16 amino acids. CDR3 in amino acids: CASSSGWGQVQETQYF. The CDR3 region has the DNA TGTGCCAGCAGCTCCGGATGGGGGCAGGTTCAAGAGACCCAGTACTTC.

This clonotype was seen a few times. CDR3: CSAGDEVYGYTF. The CDR3, as DNA: TGCAGTGCCGGGGATGAGGTCTATGGCTACACCTTC. V usage is TRBV20-1 and J usage is TRBJ1-2, with D unresolved. Germline CDR1 reads DFQATT; CDR2 reads SNEGSKA (reference sequence). This CDR3 is 12 amino acids long. The V and J ends lost 6 bases and 4 bases respectively, with 12 bases between them.

Ten or more counts support this clonotype. V usage is TRBV6-5 and J usage is TRBJ2-2; D might be TRBD1 or TRBD2, each matching 6 bases. CDR3 length equals 16 residues. V was clipped by 6 bases and J by 4 bases, with 18 bases between them. CDR1 is MNHEY, CDR2 SVGAGI, per germline. The CDR3 spells CASRLGGLSGTGELFF. DNA for the CDR3: TGTGCCAGCAGACTTGGGGGGCTTAGCGGCACCGGGGAGCTGTTTTTT.

This clonotype was recorded a few times. The chain joins TRBV12-3 or TRBV12-4 to TRBJ1-2; D gene ambiguous. V lost 6 bases, J lost 2 bases, and 16 bases lay in between. This CDR3 has 15 residues. This chain's CDR3 is CASSPIWATNYGYTF. CDR3 nucleotides: TGTGCCAGCAGCCCCATATGGGCCACCAACTATGGCTACACCTTC.

The CDR3 here is CSAVPRGAFGGELFF. The CDR3 DNA sequence: TGCAGTGCTGTCCCCCGGGGGGCATTCGGCGGGGAGCTGTTTTTT. The chain recombines TRBV20-1 with TRBJ2-2, with D possibly matching TRBD2 (7 bases). V was trimmed by 5 bases and J by 7 bases, leaving 20 bases between them. Germline values: CDR1 DFQATT, CDR2 SNEGSKA (reference sequence). CDR3 length: 15 amino acids.

The V and J genes are TRBV20-1 and TRBJ1-2; a possible D gene is TRBD1 (5 bases). Germline CDR1 and CDR2: DFQATT and SNEGSKA (reference sequence). The V end was cut by 0 bases, the J end by 4 bases, with 9 bases between. The CDR3 is 13 amino acids. In nucleotides, the CDR3 is TGCAGTGCTAGAGATTTCGGGACCTATGGCTACACCTTC. Protein: CSARDFGTYGYTF.

This clonotype was detected a few times. The chain joins TRBV7-2 to TRBJ1-1; tentatively, D is TRBD1 (6 bases). V was pared by 5 bases and J by 10 bases, with 17 bases between. Looked up from germline, CDR1 is SGHTA and CDR2 is FQGNSA. The CDR3 loop spans 13 amino acids. As DNA, the CDR3 is TGTGCCAGCAGCCCCGGGGTTTCCAGGGGAGCTTTCTTT. It yields the protein CASSPGVSRGAFF.

This clonotype appeared a few times. This rearrangement joins TRBV6-1 to TRBJ1-2; D is possibly TRBD1 (5 bases). CDR1 is MNHNS, CDR2 SASEGT, per germline. V was cut by 2 bases and J by 7 bases, with 14 bases left in between. The CDR3 spans 14 residues. The CDR3 loop reads CASSEKSGSSGYTF. In DNA form, the CDR3 reads TGTGCCAGCAGTGAAAAGTCAGGGTCCTCTGGCTACACCTTC.

This clonotype occurred many times. The chain uses TRBV7-2 and TRBJ2-1; unclear D gene. Germline V gene data show CDR1 as SGHTA and CDR2 as FQGNSA. The CDR3 is made up of 15 amino acids. V was trimmed by 2 bases and J by 5 bases, leaving 13 bases between them. The CDR3 DNA sequence: TGTGCCAGCAGCTTACTGGGCACGGAAGACAATGAGCAGTTCTTC. Its protein product is CASSLLGTEDNEQFF.

The table lists this clonotype with a few counts. The junction differs from germline at one of its ends, possibly a read error. The chain is built from TRBV7-7 and TRBJ2-5, with D unclear. Germline CDR1 SSHAT, CDR2 FNYEAQ (reference sequence). The CDR3 spans 13 residues. In DNA, the CDR3 is TGTGCTAGCAGCTTTAGAGAGGAAGAGACCCAGTACTTC. Translated, it gives CASSFREEETQYF.

This clonotype was observed a few times. The rearrangement uses TRBV12-3 or TRBV12-4 and TRBJ1-5; D is undetermined. The CDR3 is made up of 13 amino acids. Trimming removed 5 bases from V and 5 bases from J, with 10 bases in between. The CDR3 bases are TGTGCCAGCAGTGCGGACGGATATCAGCCCCAGCATTTT. Translation: CASSADGYQPQHF.

The genes are TRBV19 and TRBJ2-1, with 7 nucleotides matching TRBD2. The CDR3 runs 15 residues. The V and J ends lost 2 bases and 4 bases, in that order; junction bases with no gene match: 5. Germline V gene lookup returns CDR1 LNHDA and CDR2 SQIVND (reference sequence). CDR3 protein: CASSIRERGYNEQFF. In nucleotides, the CDR3 is TGTGCCAGTAGTATAAGGGAGCGGGGATACAATGAGCAGTTCTTC.

This clonotype showed up just once. The CDR3 bases are TGTGCCAGCAGCCAAGATAGAGGGGGTGTGCAGTTCTTC. The encoded protein is CASSQDRGGVQFF. V and J are TRBV4-2 and TRBJ2-1, with D possibly TRBD1 on 6 matching bases. Germline V CDR1 and CDR2: LGHNA, YNFKEQ. CDR3 length: 13 residues. Trimming cost V 0 bases and J 12 bases, with 12 bases left between them.

This clonotype has only a few counts. The chain combines TRBV5-6 with TRBJ2-3, with D perhaps assigned TRBD1 or TRBD2 (5 bases each). This CDR3 contains 14 residues. Germline CDR1 is SGHDT and CDR2 is YYEEEE. V was cut by 3 bases and J by 2 bases, with 10 bases left in between. The CDR3 spells CASSSGPLTDTQYF. The CDR3 bases are TGTGCCAGCAGCTCGGGACCACTCACAGATACGCAGTATTTT.

V is TRBV7-3 and J is TRBJ1-6; no reliable D call. CDR3 length equals 13 residues. Germline V gene sequence: CDR1 SGHTA, CDR2 FQGTGA. Trimming left V 3 bases short and J 8 bases short, with 8 bases between. This CDR3 reads CASSFSGDSPLHF. For the CDR3, the DNA is TGTGCCAGCAGCTTCTCCGGTGATTCACCCCTCCACTTT.

This clonotype was recorded at least ten times. The chain links TRBV6-5 to TRBJ2-7, with a possible D match to TRBD1 (6 bases). This CDR3 has 14 amino acids. The V end lost 4 bases, the J end lost 4 bases, and 14 bases lay between the germline ends. Germline V gives CDR1 MNHEY, CDR2 SVGAGI. The CDR3 loop is CASSSHSGAYEQYV. Here the CDR3 DNA reads TGTGCCAGCAGTTCCCACTCAGGGGCATACGAGCAGTACGTC.

The V call is TRBV4-1, the J call TRBJ2-3; TRBD2 aligns across 9 bases. Germline CDR1 is MGHRA and CDR2 is YSYEKL. This CDR3 is 17 amino acids long. The J segment lost 2 bases and the V segment lost 4 bases, leaving 10 bases of the junction unmatched. The CDR3 is CASSRGTSRIFTDTQYF. CDR3 DNA sequence: TGCGCCAGCAGCCGGGGGACTAGCCGGATTTTCACAGATACGCAGTATTTT.

This clonotype showed up just a few times. This CDR3 reads CAAAAVAGKYTRISYEQYV. In nucleotides, the CDR3 is TGTGCCGCAGCGGCAGTAGCAGGGAAGTATACACGTATTTCCTACGAGCAGTACGTC. This chain uses TRBV24-1 with TRBJ2-7; D assignment may be TRBD1 or TRBD2 (5 bases each). V was shortened by 12 bases and J by 1 base, with 33 bases between the two germline ends. The V gene's germline CDR1 is KGHDR and CDR2 SFDVKD. The CDR3 sequence is 19 residues long.

V is TRBV12-3 or TRBV12-4 and J is TRBJ2-5; D is unresolved. This CDR3 spans 15 amino acids. Trimming removed 2 bases at V and 5 bases at J, with 15 bases between. CDR3 amino acids: CASSLLGRGLETQYF. Here the CDR3 DNA reads TGTGCCAGCAGTTTACTAGGGCGTGGGTTGGAGACCCAGTACTTC.

This chain uses TRBV20-1 with TRBJ1-1, with TRBD1 as a possible D gene (6 bases). This CDR3 has 14 amino acids. V was trimmed by 2 bases and J by 8 bases, leaving 18 bases between them. Germline assignment: CDR1 DFQATT and CDR2 SNEGSKA (reference sequence). The CDR3 nucleotides read TGCAGTGCTAGACCATTACAGGGAGAAACGGAAGCTTTCTTT. Protein: CSARPLQGETEAFF.

The chain employs TRBV7-9 and TRBJ2-7; 9 nucleotides line up with TRBD1. Germline V gives CDR1 SEHNR, CDR2 FQNEAQ (reference sequence). The CDR3 runs 13 residues. V lost 6 bases to trimming and J lost 1 base; unmatched junction nucleotides: 1. The CDR3 reads CASRGQGSYEQYV. DNA of the CDR3: TGTGCCAGCAGGGGACAGGGATCCTACGAGCAGTACGTC.

V is TRBV2 and J is TRBJ2-7, with 9 bases identical to TRBD2. The V gene end was trimmed by 7 bases and the J gene end by 5 bases; junction bases not matched to a gene: 6. The germline CDR1 and CDR2 sequences are SNHLY and FYNNEI. This CDR3 spans 13 amino acids. Here the CDR3 DNA reads TGTGCCAGCATGATTAGCGGGGGTGACGAGCAGTACTTC. Protein product: CASMISGGDEQYF.

This clonotype was observed a handful of times. The rearrangement links TRBV9 to TRBJ2-1; D gene ambiguous. This CDR3 comprises 15 residues. Germline V CDR1 and CDR2: SGDLS, YYNGEE. Trimming left V 0 bases short and J 7 bases short, with 14 bases between. The CDR3 spells CASSVDNSAKNEQFF. The CDR3 coding sequence is TGTGCCAGCAGCGTAGACAACTCCGCGAAGAATGAGCAGTTCTTC.

A few counts support this clonotype. This chain uses TRBV19 with TRBJ2-1; perhaps TRBD2 as D (6 bases). CDR3 length equals 13 residues. Germline-derived CDR1 and CDR2 are LNHDA and SQIVND (reference sequence). Trimming left V 6 bases short and J 13 bases short, with 19 bases between. The CDR3 DNA sequence: TGTGCCAGTAGCCCAGTACCGGGGGAATTCCAGTTCTTC. This encodes CASSPVPGEFQFF.